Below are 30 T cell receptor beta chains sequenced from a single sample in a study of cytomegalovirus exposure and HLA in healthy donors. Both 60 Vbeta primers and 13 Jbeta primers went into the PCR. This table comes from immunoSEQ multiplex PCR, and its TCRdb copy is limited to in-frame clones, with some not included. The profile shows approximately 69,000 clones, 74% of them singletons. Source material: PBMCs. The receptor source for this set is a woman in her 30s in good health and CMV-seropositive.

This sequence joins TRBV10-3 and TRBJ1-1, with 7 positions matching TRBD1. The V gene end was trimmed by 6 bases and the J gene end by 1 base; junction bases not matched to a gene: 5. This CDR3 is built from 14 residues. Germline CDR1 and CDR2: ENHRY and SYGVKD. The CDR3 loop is CAISRTGQNTEAFF. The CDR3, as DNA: TGTGCCATCAGCCGGACAGGACAGAACACTGAAGCTTTCTTT.

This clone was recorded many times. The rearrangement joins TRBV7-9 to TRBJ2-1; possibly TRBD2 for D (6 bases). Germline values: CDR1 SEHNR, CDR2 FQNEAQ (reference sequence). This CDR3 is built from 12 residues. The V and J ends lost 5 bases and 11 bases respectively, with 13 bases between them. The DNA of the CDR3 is TGTGCCAGCAGCCAACCAGGGAGGAAGCAGTTCTTC. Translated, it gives CASSQPGRKQFF.

CDR3 coding DNA: TGTGCCAGCAGCATACGACAGGGGGCAACTAATGAAAAACTGTTTTTT. It encodes CASSIRQGATNEKLFF. The V call is TRBV7-6, the J call TRBJ1-4; 9 nucleotides match TRBD1. The CDR3 runs 16 residues. The V and J ends lost 5 bases and 0 bases, in that order; junction bases with no gene match: 4. Germline V gene lookup returns CDR1 SGHVS and CDR2 FNYEAQ.

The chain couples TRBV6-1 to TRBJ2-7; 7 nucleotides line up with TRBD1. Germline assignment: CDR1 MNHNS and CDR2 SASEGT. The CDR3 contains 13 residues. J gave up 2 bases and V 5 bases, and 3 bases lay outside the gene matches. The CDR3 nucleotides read TGTGCCAGCAGTCGGGACAGCCCCTACGAGCAGTACTTC. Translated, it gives CASSRDSPYEQYF.

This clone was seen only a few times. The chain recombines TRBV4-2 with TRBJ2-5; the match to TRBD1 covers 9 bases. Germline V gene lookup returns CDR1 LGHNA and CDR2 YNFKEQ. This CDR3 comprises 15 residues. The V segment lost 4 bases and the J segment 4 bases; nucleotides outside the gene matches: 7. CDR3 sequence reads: CASSPGQGKRETQYF. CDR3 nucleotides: TGTGCCAGCAGCCCCGGACAGGGGAAGCGAGAGACCCAGTACTTC.

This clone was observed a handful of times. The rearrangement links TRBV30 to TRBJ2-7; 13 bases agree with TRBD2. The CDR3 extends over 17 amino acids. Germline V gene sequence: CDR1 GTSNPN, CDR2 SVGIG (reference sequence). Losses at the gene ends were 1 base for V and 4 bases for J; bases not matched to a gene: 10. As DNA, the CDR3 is TGTGCCTGGAGTGCCGGCCCCGGGACTAGCGGGGTTTACGAGCAGTACTTC. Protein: CAWSAGPGTSGVYEQYF.

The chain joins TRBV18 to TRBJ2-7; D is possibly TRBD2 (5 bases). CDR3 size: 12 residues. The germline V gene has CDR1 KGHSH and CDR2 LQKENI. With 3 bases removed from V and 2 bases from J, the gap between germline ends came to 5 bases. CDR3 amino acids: CASSPGAYEQYF. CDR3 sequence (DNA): TGTGCCAGCTCACCCGGGGCCTACGAGCAGTACTTC.

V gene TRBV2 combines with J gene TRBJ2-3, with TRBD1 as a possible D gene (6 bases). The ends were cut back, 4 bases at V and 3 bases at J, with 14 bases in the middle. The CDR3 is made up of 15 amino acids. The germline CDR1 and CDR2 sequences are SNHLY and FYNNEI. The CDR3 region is CASSGQERGTDTQYF. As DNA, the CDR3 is TGTGCCAGCAGTGGGCAGGAGAGGGGGACAGATACGCAGTATTTT.

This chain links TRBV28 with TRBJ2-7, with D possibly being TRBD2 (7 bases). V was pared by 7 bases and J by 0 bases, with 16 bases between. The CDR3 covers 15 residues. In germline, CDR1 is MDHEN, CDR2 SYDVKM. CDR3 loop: CASTWGGTSSYEQYF. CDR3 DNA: TGTGCCAGCACCTGGGGGGGCACCAGCTCCTACGAGCAGTACTTC.

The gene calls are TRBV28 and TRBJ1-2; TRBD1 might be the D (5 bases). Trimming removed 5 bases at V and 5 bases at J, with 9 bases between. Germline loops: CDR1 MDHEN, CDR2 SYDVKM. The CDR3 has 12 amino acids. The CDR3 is CASSLAGYGYTF. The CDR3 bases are TGTGCCAGCAGTCTTGCAGGGTATGGCTACACCTTC.

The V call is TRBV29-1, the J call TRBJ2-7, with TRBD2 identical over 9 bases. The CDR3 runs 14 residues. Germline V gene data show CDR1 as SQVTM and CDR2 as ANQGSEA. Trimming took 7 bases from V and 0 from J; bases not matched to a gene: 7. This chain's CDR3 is CSARSGSASYEQYF. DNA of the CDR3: TGCAGCGCCCGTAGCGGGAGCGCCTCCTACGAGCAGTACTTC.

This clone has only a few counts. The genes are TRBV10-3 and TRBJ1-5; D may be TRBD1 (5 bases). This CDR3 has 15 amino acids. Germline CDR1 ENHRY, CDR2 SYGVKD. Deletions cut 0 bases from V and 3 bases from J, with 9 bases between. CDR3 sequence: CAISESSGLNQPQHF. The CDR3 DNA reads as TGTGCCATCAGTGAGTCATCAGGGCTCAATCAGCCCCAGCATTTT.

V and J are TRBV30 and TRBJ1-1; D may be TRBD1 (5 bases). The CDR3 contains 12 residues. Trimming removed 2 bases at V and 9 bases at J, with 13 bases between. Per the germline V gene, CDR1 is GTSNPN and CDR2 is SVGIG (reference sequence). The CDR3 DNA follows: TGTGCCTGGAGTCCGATTGGGGGGAAAGCTTTCTTT. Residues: CAWSPIGGKAFF. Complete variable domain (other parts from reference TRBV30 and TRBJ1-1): SQTIHQWPATLVQPVGSPLSLECTVEGTSNPNLYWYRQAAGRGLQLLFYSVGIGQISSEVPQNLSASRPQDRQFILSSKKLLLSDSGFYLCAWSPIGGKAFFGQGTRLTVV.

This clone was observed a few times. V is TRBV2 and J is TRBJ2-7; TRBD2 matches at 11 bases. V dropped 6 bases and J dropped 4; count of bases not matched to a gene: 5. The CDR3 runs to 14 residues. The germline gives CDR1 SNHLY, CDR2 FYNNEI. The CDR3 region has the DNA TGTGCCAGCAGGGGTAGCGGGAGGGCTTACGAGCAGTACTTC. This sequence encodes CASRGSGRAYEQYF.

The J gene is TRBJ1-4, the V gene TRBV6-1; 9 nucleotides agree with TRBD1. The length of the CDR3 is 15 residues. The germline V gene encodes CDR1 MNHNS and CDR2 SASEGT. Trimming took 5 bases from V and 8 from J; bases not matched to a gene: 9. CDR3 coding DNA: TGTGCCAGCAGTACCTCCGGGACAGGGCGAGAAAAACTGTTTTTT. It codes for CASSTSGTGREKLFF.

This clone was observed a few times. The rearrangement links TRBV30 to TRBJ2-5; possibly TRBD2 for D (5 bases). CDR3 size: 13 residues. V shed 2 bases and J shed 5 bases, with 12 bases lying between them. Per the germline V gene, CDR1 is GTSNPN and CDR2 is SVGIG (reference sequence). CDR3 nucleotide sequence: TGTGCCTGGAGTCCGAGGGTAAGGGAGACCCAGTACTTC. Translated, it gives CAWSPRVRETQYF.

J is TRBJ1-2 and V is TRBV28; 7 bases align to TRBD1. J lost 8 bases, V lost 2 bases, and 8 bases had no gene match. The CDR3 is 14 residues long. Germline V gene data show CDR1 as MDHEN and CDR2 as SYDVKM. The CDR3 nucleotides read TGTGCCAGCAGTTTACTCGACAGGGTGGGGGGCTACACCTTC. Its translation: CASSLLDRVGGYTF.

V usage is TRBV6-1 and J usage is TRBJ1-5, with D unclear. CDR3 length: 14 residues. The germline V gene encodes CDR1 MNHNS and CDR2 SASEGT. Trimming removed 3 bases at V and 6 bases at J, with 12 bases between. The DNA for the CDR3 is TGTGCCAGCAGTGACAGATCAGGTGGTCAGCCCCAGCATTTT. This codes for CASSDRSGGQPQHF.

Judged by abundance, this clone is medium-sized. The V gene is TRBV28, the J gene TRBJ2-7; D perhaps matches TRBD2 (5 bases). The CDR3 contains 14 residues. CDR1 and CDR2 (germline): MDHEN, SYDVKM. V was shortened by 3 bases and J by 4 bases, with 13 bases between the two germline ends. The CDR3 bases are TGTGCCAGCAGTTTGAGTGGACTGAGTTACGAGCAGTACTTC. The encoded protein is CASSLSGLSYEQYF.

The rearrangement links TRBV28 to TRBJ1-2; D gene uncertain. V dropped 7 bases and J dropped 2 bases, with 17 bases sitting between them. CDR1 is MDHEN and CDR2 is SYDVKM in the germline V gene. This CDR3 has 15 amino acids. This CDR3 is CASTEFFESNYGYTF. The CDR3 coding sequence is TGTGCCAGCACCGAATTCTTCGAGTCAAACTATGGCTACACCTTC.

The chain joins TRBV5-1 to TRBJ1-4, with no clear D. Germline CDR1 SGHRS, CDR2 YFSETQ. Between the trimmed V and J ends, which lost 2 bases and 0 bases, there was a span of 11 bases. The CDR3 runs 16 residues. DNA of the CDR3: TGCGCCAGCAGCTTCGGAGGTCTTACAACTAATGAAAAACTGTTTTTT. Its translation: CASSFGGLTTNEKLFF.

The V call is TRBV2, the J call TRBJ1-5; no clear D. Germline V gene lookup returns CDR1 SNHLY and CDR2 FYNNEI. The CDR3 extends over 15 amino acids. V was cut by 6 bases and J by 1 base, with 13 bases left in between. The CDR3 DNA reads TGTGCCAGCAGGGGCGGCCCGGGAAGCAATCAGCCCCAGCATTTT. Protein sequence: CASRGGPGSNQPQHF. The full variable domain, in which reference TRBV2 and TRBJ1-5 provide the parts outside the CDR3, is EPEVTQTPSHQVTQMGQEVILRCVPISNHLYFYWYRQILGQKVEFLVSFYNNEISEKSEIFDDQFSVERPDGSNFTLKIRSTKLEDSAMYFCASRGGPGSNQPQHFGDGTRLSIL.

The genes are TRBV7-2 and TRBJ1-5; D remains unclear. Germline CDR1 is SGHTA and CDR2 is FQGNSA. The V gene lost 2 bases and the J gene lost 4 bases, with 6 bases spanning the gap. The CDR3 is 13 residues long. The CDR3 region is CASSLPGNQPQHF. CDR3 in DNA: TGTGCCAGCAGCTTACCAGGTAATCAGCCCCAGCATTTT.

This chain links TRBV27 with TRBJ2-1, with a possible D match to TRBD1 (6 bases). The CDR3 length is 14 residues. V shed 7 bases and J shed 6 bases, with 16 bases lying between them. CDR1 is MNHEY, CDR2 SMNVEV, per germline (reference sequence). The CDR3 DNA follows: TGTGCCAGCACCTCAGGGGCAATAGGCAATGAGCAGTTCTTC. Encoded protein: CASTSGAIGNEQFF.

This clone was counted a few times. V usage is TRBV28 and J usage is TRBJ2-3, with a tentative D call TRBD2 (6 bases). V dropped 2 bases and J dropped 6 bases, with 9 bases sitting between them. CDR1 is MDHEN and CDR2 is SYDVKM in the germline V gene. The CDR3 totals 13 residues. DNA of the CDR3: TGTGCCAGCAGTTTAGGAGGGGCCGATACGCAGTATTTT. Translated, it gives CASSLGGADTQYF.

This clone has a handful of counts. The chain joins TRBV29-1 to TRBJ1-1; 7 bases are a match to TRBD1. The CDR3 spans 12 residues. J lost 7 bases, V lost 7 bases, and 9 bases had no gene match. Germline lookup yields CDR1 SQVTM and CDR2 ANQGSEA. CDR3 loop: CSARDSRIEAFF. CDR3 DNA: TGCAGCGCGCGGGACAGCCGCATTGAAGCTTTCTTT.

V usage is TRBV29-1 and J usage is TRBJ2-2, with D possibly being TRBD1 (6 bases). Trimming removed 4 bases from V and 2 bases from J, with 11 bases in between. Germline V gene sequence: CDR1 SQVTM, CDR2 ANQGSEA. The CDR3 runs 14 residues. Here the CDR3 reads CSVVRGQNTGELFF. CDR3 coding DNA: TGCAGCGTTGTTAGGGGACAAAACACCGGGGAGCTGTTTTTT.

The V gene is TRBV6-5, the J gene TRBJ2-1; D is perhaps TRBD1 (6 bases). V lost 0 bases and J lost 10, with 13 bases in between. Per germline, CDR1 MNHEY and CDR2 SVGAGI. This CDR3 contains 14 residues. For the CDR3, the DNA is TGTGCCAGCAGTTACTCGTGGGACATCAGGGAGCAGTTCTTC. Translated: CASSYSWDIREQFF.

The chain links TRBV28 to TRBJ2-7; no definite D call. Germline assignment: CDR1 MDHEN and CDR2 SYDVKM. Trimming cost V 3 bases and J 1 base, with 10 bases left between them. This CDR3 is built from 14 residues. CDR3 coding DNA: TGTGCCAGCAGTTTTGATCACTTATCCTACGAGCAGTACTTC. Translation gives CASSFDHLSYEQYF.

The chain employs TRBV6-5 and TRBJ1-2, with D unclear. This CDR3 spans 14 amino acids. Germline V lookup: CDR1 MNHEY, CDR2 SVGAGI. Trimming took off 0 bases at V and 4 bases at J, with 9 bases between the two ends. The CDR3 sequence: CASSYSSLFYGYTF. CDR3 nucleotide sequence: TGTGCCAGCAGTTACTCGTCACTTTTCTATGGCTACACCTTC.